The 28 T cell receptor beta chains presented below share a single source sample, sequenced in a study of blood T cell repertoires in COVID-19. Some clones are missing from TCRdb's copy, which holds only in-frame ones; the method was immunoSEQ multiplex PCR. Of roughly 330,000 clones in the sample, around 88% were seen once. Sequences were obtained from peripheral blood. The origin of the receptors is a woman aged 45-65 years with acute or convalescent COVID-19.

This chain links TRBV18 with TRBJ1-1; D is unresolved. Trimming removed 2 bases from V and 0 bases from J, with 10 bases in between. The CDR3 has 15 amino acids. Germline V gene data show CDR1 as KGHSH and CDR2 as LQKENI. Written as DNA, the CDR3 is TGTGCCAGCTCACCAACTCTAGAGATGAACACTGAAGCTTTCTTT. Amino acids: CASSPTLEMNTEAFF.

This chain connects TRBV10-3 to TRBJ2-1; perhaps TRBD1 as D (6 bases). CDR3 size: 16 residues. Trimming pared 10 bases from V and 2 bases from J, leaving 21 bases between. CDR1 and CDR2 from the germline V gene are ENHRY and SYGVKD. CDR3 sequence reads: CATQGKGEPPYNEQFF. The CDR3 nucleotides read TGTGCCACCCAGGGGAAGGGGGAGCCCCCCTACAATGAGCAGTTCTTC.

This sequence joins TRBV3-1 (or the pseudogene TRBV3-2) and TRBJ1-1; TRBD1 agrees at 9 bases. Germline trimming cut 0 bases from V and 1 base from J; bases unmatched to any gene: 0. The CDR3 is made up of 15 amino acids. Germline-derived CDR1 and CDR2 are LGHDT and YNNKEL (reference sequence). CDR3 sequence (DNA): TGTGCCAGCAGCCAAGAGGGACAGGGGAACACTGAAGCTTTCTTT. This encodes CASSQEGQGNTEAFF.

This chain links TRBV7-6 with TRBJ2-1; 12 bases agree with TRBD2. CDR3 length: 17 amino acids. Trimming cost V 1 base and J 8 bases; bases outside gene matches: 9. Germline values: CDR1 SGHVS, CDR2 FNYEAQ. The CDR3 loop reads CASSLVASGRAGDEQFF. CDR3 DNA sequence: TGTGCCAGCAGCTTAGTCGCTAGCGGGAGGGCCGGGGATGAGCAGTTCTTC. Full variable domain (missing parts from reference TRBV7-6 and TRBJ2-1): GAGVSQSPRYKVTKRGQDVALRCDPISGHVSLYWYRQALGQGPEFLTYFNYEAQQDKSGLPNDRFSAERPEGSISTLTIQRTEQRDSAMYRCASSLVASGRAGDEQFFGPGTRLTVL.

This sequence joins TRBV19 and TRBJ2-1; 16 positions agree with TRBD2. The CDR3 has 17 amino acids. Germline lookup yields CDR1 LNHDA and CDR2 SQIVND (reference sequence). The junction had 5 bases not matched to a gene; V was cut back by 2 bases and J by 7 bases. Here the CDR3 DNA reads TGTGCCAGTAGTATAAAGGGACTAGCGGGAGGGTGGAATGAGCAGTTCTTC. Translation: CASSIKGLAGGWNEQFF.

This chain joins TRBV10-3 and TRBJ2-1; the match to TRBD2 covers 9 bases. Germline CDR1 reads ENHRY; CDR2 reads SYGVKD. With V trimmed by 4 bases and J by 5 bases, 12 bases remained unmatched. This CDR3 has 17 residues. This CDR3 is CAISGSAASGDNNEQFF. As DNA, the CDR3 is TGTGCCATCAGTGGCTCCGCGGCTAGCGGGGACAACAATGAGCAGTTCTTC.

The chain combines TRBV9 with TRBJ1-1; TRBD1 matches at 8 bases. The CDR3 consists of 14 residues. Germline CDR1 is SGDLS and CDR2 is YYNGEE. V dropped 4 bases and J dropped 6; count of bases not matched to a gene: 8. CDR3: CASSYGQGVAEAFF. The CDR3 nucleotides read TGTGCCAGCAGCTACGGACAGGGAGTCGCTGAAGCTTTCTTT. The variable domain in full, completed from reference TRBV9 and TRBJ1-1, reads DSGVTQTPKHLITATGQRVTLRCSPRSGDLSVYWYQQSLDQGLQFLIQYYNGEERAKGNILERFSAQQFPDLHSELNLSSLELGDSALYFCASSYGQGVAEAFFGQGTRLTVV.

The chain employs TRBV11-3 and TRBJ1-3; D is unclear. This CDR3 contains 14 residues. Germline V gene data show CDR1 as SGHNT and CDR2 as YENEEA. V lost 5 bases and J lost 4, with 12 bases in between. For the CDR3, the DNA is TGTGCCAGCAGCCCGACGGAGAGAGGAAACACCATATATTTT. Its protein product is CASSPTERGNTIYF.

The V call is TRBV5-6, the J call TRBJ2-1, with TRBD2 matching 15 bases. The CDR3 runs to 16 residues. The V segment lost 4 bases and the J segment 8 bases; nucleotides outside the gene matches: 7. Germline lookup yields CDR1 SGHDT and CDR2 YYEEEE. The CDR3 bases are TGTGCCAGCAGCCCCGGGACTAGCGGGAGGTGGGATGAGCAGTTCTTC. Its protein is CASSPGTSGRWDEQFF. Combining the CDR3 with reference TRBV5-6 and TRBJ2-1 gives the whole variable domain DAGVTQSPTHLIKTRGQQVTLRCSPKSGHDTVSWYQQALGQGPQFIFQYYEEEERQRGNFPDRFSGHQFPNYSSELNVNALLLGDSALYLCASSPGTSGRWDEQFFGPGTRLTVL.

This clone was counted only a few times. The chain has TRBV27 and TRBJ2-6; D gene ambiguous. The CDR3 consists of 15 residues. The V gene lost 8 bases and the J gene lost 1 base, with 12 bases spanning the gap. Germline V lookup: CDR1 MNHEY, CDR2 SMNVEV (reference sequence). The chain's CDR3 is CASYTTVSGANVLTF. The CDR3 DNA reads TGTGCCAGCTATACCACAGTATCTGGGGCCAACGTCCTGACTTTC. Combining the CDR3 with reference TRBV27 and TRBJ2-6 gives the whole variable domain EAQVTQNPRYLITVTGKKLTVTCSQNMNHEYMSWYRQDPGLGLRQIYYSMNVEVTDKGDVPEGYKVSRKEKRNFPLILESPSPNQTSLYFCASYTTVSGANVLTFGAGSRLTVL.

The V and J genes are TRBV19 and TRBJ1-5, with a weak D call TRBD1 (5 bases). CDR3 size: 18 residues. The V end lost 3 bases, the J end lost 10 bases, and 28 bases lay between the germline ends. CDR1 LNHDA and CDR2 SQIVND come from the germline V gene (reference sequence). CDR3 nucleotides: TGTGCCAGTAGTATTGTAGGCCCGGTGACGGCAGGGTTACTTCCCCAGCATTTT. Translated: CASSIVGPVTAGLLPQHF.

V usage is TRBV19 and J usage is TRBJ2-1; 13 nucleotides line up with TRBD2. The germline gives CDR1 LNHDA, CDR2 SQIVND (reference sequence). The V segment lost 5 bases and the J segment 14 bases; nucleotides outside the gene matches: 6. This CDR3 is 13 amino acids long. The CDR3 DNA follows: TGTGCCAGTAGTCCTACTAGCGGGAGGGATAAGTTCTTC. Translating it yields CASSPTSGRDKFF.

The chain joins TRBV9 to TRBJ2-7; tentative D call: TRBD2 (5 bases). Germline V gene lookup returns CDR1 SGDLS and CDR2 YYNGEE. V dropped 0 bases and J dropped 2 bases, with 12 bases sitting between them. CDR3 size: 15 residues. The CDR3 here is CASSVGADLAYEQYF. In DNA form, the CDR3 reads TGTGCCAGCAGCGTAGGAGCGGACCTAGCCTACGAGCAGTACTTC. The variable domain in full, with the rest retrieved from reference TRBV9 and TRBJ2-7, is DSGVTQTPKHLITATGQRVTLRCSPRSGDLSVYWYQQSLDQGLQFLIQYYNGEERAKGNILERFSAQQFPDLHSELNLSSLELGDSALYFCASSVGADLAYEQYFGPGTRLTVT.

The CDR3 loop is CASSLGSSANTGELFF. CDR3 sequence (DNA): TGTGCCAGCAGCTTAGGGAGTTCCGCGAACACCGGGGAGCTGTTTTTT. The genes are TRBV7-3 and TRBJ2-2; D possibly corresponds to TRBD2 (5 bases). In germline, CDR1 is SGHTA, CDR2 FQGTGA. The V gene lost 2 bases and the J gene lost 0 bases, with 10 bases spanning the gap. The CDR3 consists of 16 residues. The entire variable domain, with the rest obtained from reference TRBV7-3 and TRBJ2-2, is as follows: GAGVSQTPSNKVTEKGKYVELRCDPISGHTALYWYRQSLGQGPEFLIYFQGTGAADDSGLPNDRFFAVRPEGSVSTLKIQRTERGDSAVYLCASSLGSSANTGELFFGEGSRLTVL.

This chain connects TRBV4-1 to TRBJ1-5; D not resolved. The V end was cut by 3 bases, the J end by 1 base, with 10 bases between. The CDR3 contains 15 residues. Per the germline V gene, CDR1 is MGHRA and CDR2 is YSYEKL. The CDR3 nucleotides read TGCGCCAGCAGCCAGGAGGTAAGAAGCAATCAGCCCCAGCATTTT. The encoded protein is CASSQEVRSNQPQHF.

This clone was seen just once. The gene calls are TRBV9 and TRBJ1-1; 9 nucleotides agree with TRBD1. The length of the CDR3 is 13 residues. With V trimmed by 3 bases and J by 8 bases, 5 bases remained unmatched. The germline CDR1 and CDR2 sequences are SGDLS and YYNGEE. The CDR3 DNA sequence: TGTGCCAGCAGCGCCTACGGGACAGGGGAAGCTTTCTTT. It codes for CASSAYGTGEAFF.

The CDR3 loop reads CASSDGLAGRSYEQYF. The CDR3 DNA sequence: TGTGCCAGCAGCGACGGACTAGCGGGACGCTCCTACGAGCAGTACTTC. The rearrangement joins TRBV3-1 (or the pseudogene TRBV3-2) to TRBJ2-7, with TRBD2 identical over 12 bases. The V gene end was trimmed by 5 bases and the J gene end by 0 bases; junction bases not matched to a gene: 5. This CDR3 contains 16 residues. CDR1 and CDR2 from the germline V gene are LGHDT and YNNKEL (reference sequence).

J is TRBJ2-1 and V is TRBV24-1; D might be TRBD2 (5 bases). Germline V CDR1 and CDR2: KGHDR, SFDVKD. The CDR3 loop spans 18 amino acids. V lost 3 bases and J lost 3, with 20 bases in between. This CDR3 reads CATSDPVATRSRYNEQFF. CDR3 DNA: TGTGCCACCAGTGATCCCGTAGCGACGCGGAGCCGCTACAATGAGCAGTTCTTC.

J is TRBJ1-4 and V is TRBV5-1; D is undetermined. The CDR3 spans 18 residues. In germline, CDR1 is SGHRS, CDR2 YFSETQ. V was clipped by 4 bases and J by 0 bases, with 19 bases between them. This chain's CDR3 is CASSREGRGNPTNEKLFF. The CDR3 DNA reads TGCGCCAGCAGCCGGGAGGGTCGAGGGAATCCAACTAATGAAAAACTGTTTTTT.

The chain links TRBV7-8 to TRBJ2-2; D is possibly TRBD2 (5 bases). The CDR3 has 15 residues. V shed 3 bases and J shed 4 bases, with 12 bases lying between them. The germline V gene encodes CDR1 SGHVS and CDR2 FQNEAQ. The CDR3 loop is CASSFREIGTGELFF. The CDR3 coding sequence is TGTGCCAGCAGCTTCCGGGAAATAGGCACCGGGGAGCTGTTTTTT.

The chain is built from TRBV27 and TRBJ1-1; weak D call: TRBD1 (5 bases). Trimming took 6 bases from V and 0 from J, leaving 26 bases between them. This CDR3 region has 19 residues. Germline loops: CDR1 MNHEY, CDR2 SMNVEV (reference sequence). This chain's CDR3 is CASSQRPRGNPFVNTEAFF. The CDR3 DNA reads TGTGCCAGCAGCCAACGCCCGCGGGGGAATCCTTTTGTGAACACTGAAGCTTTCTTT.

J is TRBJ1-1 and V is TRBV5-1; a possible D gene is TRBD1 (6 bases). Trimming removed 1 base at V and 4 bases at J, with 11 bases between. The CDR3 is 14 amino acids. The germline V gene encodes CDR1 SGHRS and CDR2 YFSETQ. CDR3 sequence reads: CASSLTGSGTEAFF. The CDR3 nucleotides read TGCGCCAGCAGCTTGACAGGGTCGGGCACTGAAGCTTTCTTT.

The chain is built from TRBV9 and TRBJ1-4; TRBD1 might be the D (6 bases). The CDR3 length is 16 residues. The V gene's germline CDR1 is SGDLS and CDR2 YYNGEE. V was cut by 4 bases and J by 0 bases, with 13 bases left in between. CDR3 coding DNA: TGTGCCAGCAGCAGACAGGAATCTTCAACTAATGAAAAACTGTTTTTT. Amino acid sequence: CASSRQESSTNEKLFF.

The V gene is TRBV7-2, the J gene TRBJ2-7, with D tentatively TRBD1 (6 bases). There are 15 residues in the CDR3. Germline CDR1 is SGHTA and CDR2 is FQGNSA. The V end lost 2 bases, the J end lost 1 base, and 12 bases lay between the germline ends. In DNA form, the CDR3 reads TGTGCCAGCAGCTTAAGCCAGGGGATGTCCTACGAGCAGTACTTC. It is translated as CASSLSQGMSYEQYF.

V is TRBV18 and J is TRBJ2-2; D gene unclear. CDR3 size: 15 residues. V was cut by 3 bases and J by 1 base, with 9 bases left in between. Germline values: CDR1 KGHSH, CDR2 LQKENI. This CDR3 reads CASSPSTQNTGELFF. DNA of the CDR3: TGTGCCAGCTCACCGAGTACCCAGAACACCGGGGAGCTGTTTTTT.

The chain has TRBV20-1 and TRBJ2-7; TRBD2 might be the D (5 bases). The CDR3 consists of 14 residues. Germline-derived CDR1 and CDR2 are DFQATT and SNEGSKA (reference sequence). Trimming removed 3 bases from V and 0 bases from J, with 12 bases in between. The CDR3 DNA reads as TGCAGTGCTAGTTTGCGGGCGAGCTCCTACGAGCAGTACTTC. Translating gives CSASLRASSYEQYF.

This chain joins TRBV4-1 and TRBJ2-5; 8 positions agree with TRBD1. The CDR3 sequence is 14 residues long. From germline, CDR1 is MGHRA and CDR2 YSYEKL. V shed 4 bases, J shed 5 bases, and the junction held 6 bases outside the gene matches. CDR3 sequence reads: CASSPGQGRETQYF. CDR3 sequence (DNA): TGCGCCAGCAGCCCTGGACAGGGTCGGGAGACCCAGTACTTC.

V gene TRBV25-1 combines with J gene TRBJ2-7; the match to TRBD1 covers 8 bases. CDR3 length: 15 residues. Germline-derived CDR1 and CDR2 are MGHDK and SYGVNS. V was clipped by 4 bases and J by 2 bases; unmatched bases: 7. This chain's CDR3 is CASSGLPGGPYEQYF. As DNA, the CDR3 is TGTGCCAGCAGTGGGCTTCCAGGGGGCCCCTACGAGCAGTACTTC.